The 11 T cell receptor beta chains listed next were all sequenced from one sample in a study of cytomegalovirus exposure and HLA in healthy donors. The PCR employed 60 Vbeta primers together with 13 Jbeta primers. The table came from immunoSEQ multiplex PCR; TCRdb's copy has only in-frame clones and leaves some out. The table shows around 200,000 clones, with roughly four fifths occurring only once. Sample: PBMCs. These receptors came from a girl aged 2-10 years in good health and CMV-seronegative.

This chain connects TRBV15 to TRBJ2-2; 9 nucleotides line up with TRBD1. V shed 4 bases and J 8 bases; nucleotides not matched to a gene: 8. Germline CDR1 LNHNV, CDR2 YYDKDF (reference sequence). The CDR3 runs 15 residues. CDR3 in amino acids: CATSKEGTGLGELFF. The DNA for the CDR3 is TGTGCCACCAGCAAGGAGGGGACAGGGTTGGGGGAGCTGTTTTTT. The full variable domain, with the rest looked up from reference TRBV15 and TRBJ2-2, is DAMVIQNPRYQVTQFGKPVTLSCSQTLNHNVMYWYQQKSSQAPKLLFHYYDKDFNNEADTPDNFQSRRPNTSFCFLDIRSPGLGDTAMYLCATSKEGTGLGELFFGEGSRLTVL.

The rearrangement joins TRBV2 to TRBJ1-2, with a weak D call TRBD1 (5 bases). This CDR3 has 16 residues. V was trimmed by 7 bases and J by 1 base, leaving 19 bases between them. CDR1 and CDR2 (germline): SNHLY, FYNNEI. CDR3 DNA sequence: TGTGCCAGCACTCCTGCGGCAGGGTATATTAACTATGGCTACACCTTC. Its translation is CASTPAAGYINYGYTF.

This chain joins TRBV2 and TRBJ2-2, with TRBD2 matching over 7 bases. This CDR3 is 14 amino acids long. Germline V gene sequence: CDR1 SNHLY, CDR2 FYNNEI. Germline trimming cut 5 bases from V and 6 bases from J; bases unmatched to any gene: 6. This CDR3 reads CASSKRDRSGELFF. The DNA for the CDR3 is TGTGCCAGCAGTAAGCGGGACCGCTCCGGGGAGCTGTTTTTT.

The chain is built from TRBV27 and TRBJ1-4, with D possibly being TRBD1 (5 bases). CDR1 MNHEY and CDR2 SMNVEV come from the germline V gene (reference sequence). V was pared by 3 bases and J by 4 bases, with 12 bases between. The length of the CDR3 is 15 residues. CDR3 sequence (DNA): TGTGCCAGCAGTTTTCTCGGGACTCGTAATGAAAAACTGTTTTTT. This sequence encodes CASSFLGTRNEKLFF.

CDR3 amino acids: CASSLALVAGELFF. The DNA for the CDR3 is TGTGCCAGCAGCTTAGCTCTAGTCGCCGGGGAGCTGTTTTTT. This chain links TRBV7-9 with TRBJ2-2, with D unresolved. Germline V gene sequence: CDR1 SEHNR, CDR2 FQNEAQ (reference sequence). Trimming pared 0 bases from V and 6 bases from J, leaving 8 bases between. This CDR3 spans 14 amino acids.

The chain couples TRBV29-1 to TRBJ1-2; TRBD1 matches 7 bases. Germline V CDR1 and CDR2: SQVTM, ANQGSEA. V lost 8 bases to trimming and J lost 4 bases; unmatched junction nucleotides: 16. The CDR3 sequence is 15 residues long. Here the CDR3 reads CSPSGGGQCLYGYTF. The CDR3 DNA sequence: TGCAGCCCCTCCGGGGGGGGACAGTGCCTCTATGGCTACACCTTC.

J is TRBJ1-2 and V is TRBV6-1; TRBD1 aligns across 10 bases. With V trimmed by 0 bases and J by 0 bases, 1 base remained unmatched. Germline CDR1 and CDR2: MNHNS and SASEGT. The CDR3 consists of 16 residues. CDR3 coding DNA: TGTGCCAGCAGTGAAGCGACAGGGGGCCCTAACTATGGCTACACCTTC. This translates into CASSEATGGPNYGYTF.

J is TRBJ1-4 and V is TRBV2; D is perhaps TRBD1 (6 bases). V was shortened by 6 bases and J by 8 bases, with 13 bases between the two germline ends. This CDR3 contains 13 residues. CDR1 and CDR2 (germline): SNHLY, FYNNEI. CDR3 sequence reads: CASRQGVDEKLFF. The CDR3 DNA reads TGTGCCAGCAGACAGGGCGTGGACGAAAAACTGTTTTTT. Variable domain in full (rest from reference TRBV2 and TRBJ1-4): EPEVTQTPSHQVTQMGQEVILRCVPISNHLYFYWYRQILGQKVEFLVSFYNNEISEKSEIFDDQFSVERPDGSNFTLKIRSTKLEDSAMYFCASRQGVDEKLFFGSGTQLSVL.

This chain links TRBV2 with TRBJ2-1; D is unresolved. CDR3 length equals 16 residues. Germline values: CDR1 SNHLY, CDR2 FYNNEI. V lost 7 bases to trimming and J lost 0 bases, with 16 bases between them. CDR3 in amino acids: CASIPAPRSSYNEQFF. CDR3 in DNA: TGTGCCAGCATACCCGCCCCCCGGAGCTCCTACAATGAGCAGTTCTTC.

This clone has just a few counts. This chain joins TRBV2 and TRBJ2-6, with a possible D match to TRBD2 (6 bases). Germline V gene data show CDR1 as SNHLY and CDR2 as FYNNEI. V gave up 8 bases and J gave up 1 base, with 18 bases separating them. This CDR3 spans 17 amino acids. The CDR3, as DNA: TGTGCCAGCCGCCTGGCATCTCGGGGGTCTGGGGCCAACGTCCTGACTTTC. Protein product: CASRLASRGSGANVLTF.

This rearrangement joins TRBV5-5 to TRBJ1-1; D not resolved. Germline CDR1 SGHKS, CDR2 YYEKEE (reference sequence). The germline V and J ends were trimmed by 5 bases and 3 bases, with 14 bases remaining between them. The CDR3 consists of 14 residues. The CDR3, as DNA: TGTGCCAGCAGTCTAGCCTTTGAGGACACTGAAGCTTTCTTT. This gives the protein CASSLAFEDTEAFF. Full variable domain (remainder filled in from reference TRBV5-5 and TRBJ1-1): DAGVTQSPTHLIKTRGQQVTLRCSPISGHKSVSWYQQVLGQGPQFIFQYYEKEERGRGNFPDRFSARQFPNYSSELNVNALLLGDSALYLCASSLAFEDTEAFFGQGTRLTVV.